Below are 28 T cell receptor beta chains sequenced from a single sample in a study of blood T cell repertoires in COVID-19. TCRdb's table, derived via immunoSEQ multiplex PCR, lists solely in-frame clones and lacks some. The data show approximately 350,000 clones, roughly 84% seen once. What was sequenced was PBMCs or T cells enriched from blood (not recorded which). The receptor source for this set is a woman in her thirties who had recovered from COVID-19.

The chain employs TRBV3-1 (or the pseudogene TRBV3-2) and TRBJ2-7; 7 bases match TRBD2. V lost 4 bases and J lost 6; bases outside the gene matches: 12. Looked up from germline, CDR1 is LGHDT and CDR2 is YNNKEL (reference sequence). The CDR3 totals 15 residues. The CDR3 sequence: CASSLVQGGSAEQYF. CDR3 coding DNA: TGTGCCAGCAGCCTAGTGCAGGGAGGGTCGGCCGAGCAGTACTTC.

The CDR3 loop reads CASSQQENTEAFF. The CDR3 region has the DNA TGTGCCAGCAGTCAGCAGGAGAACACTGAAGCTTTCTTT. V is TRBV6-4 and J is TRBJ1-1, with D hard to call. The CDR3 contains 13 residues. The V end lost 5 bases, the J end lost 1 base, and 8 bases lay between the germline ends. Per the germline V gene, CDR1 is MRHNA and CDR2 is SNTAGT.

The rearrangement joins TRBV7-8 to TRBJ2-3, with 8 bases aligning to TRBD2. This CDR3 has 15 amino acids. Germline V CDR1 and CDR2: SGHVS, FQNEAQ. The J segment lost 5 bases and the V segment lost 5 bases, leaving 9 bases of the junction unmatched. The CDR3 bases are TGTGCCAGCAGCACAGCCGGGACTAGGGGAGATACGCAGTATTTT. It yields the protein CASSTAGTRGDTQYF.

In its sample, this clone was seen a few times. V and J are TRBV6-5 and TRBJ2-7; 9 nucleotides agree with TRBD2. Trimming removed 0 bases from V and 4 bases from J; junction bases left unmatched: 4. The CDR3 sequence is 15 residues long. Germline V gene data show CDR1 as MNHEY and CDR2 as SVGAGI. As DNA, the CDR3 is TGTGCCAGCAGTTACTCGACTAGCGGAGGGTACGAGCAGTACTTC. This codes for CASSYSTSGGYEQYF.

The chain joins TRBV6-1 to TRBJ2-1, with TRBD2 identical over 9 bases. V was pared by 1 base and J by 5 bases, with 12 bases of the junction left unmatched. Germline V CDR1 and CDR2: MNHNS, SASEGT. The CDR3 consists of 18 residues. The CDR3: CASSEDPVTSGANNEQFF. CDR3 nucleotide sequence: TGTGCCAGCAGTGAAGACCCCGTGACTAGCGGAGCCAACAATGAGCAGTTCTTC.

V gene TRBV14 combines with J gene TRBJ2-3; 8 bases fit TRBD1. J was trimmed by 7 bases and V by 1 base; bases with no gene match: 7. CDR1 and CDR2 (germline): SGHDN, FVKESK. This CDR3 is 15 amino acids long. The CDR3 protein is CASSQVSGGANTQYF. As DNA, the CDR3 is TGTGCCAGCAGCCAAGTATCAGGGGGCGCAAATACGCAGTATTTT.

The rearrangement links TRBV2 to TRBJ2-5, with a weak D call TRBD2 (6 bases). The CDR3 loop spans 15 amino acids. V lost 1 base and J 4 bases, leaving 13 bases between the germline ends. Per germline, CDR1 SNHLY and CDR2 FYNNEI. CDR3 DNA: TGTGCCAGCAGTGAAGGTAATAGCGGAGGAGAGACCCAGTACTTC. Translating it yields CASSEGNSGGETQYF. Complete variable domain (other parts from reference TRBV2 and TRBJ2-5): EPEVTQTPSHQVTQMGQEVILRCVPISNHLYFYWYRQILGQKVEFLVSFYNNEISEKSEIFDDQFSVERPDGSNFTLKIRSTKLEDSAMYFCASSEGNSGGETQYFGPGTRLLVL.

This chain links TRBV9 with TRBJ2-5; 8 bases agree with TRBD2. There are 16 residues in the CDR3. V lost 3 bases and J lost 4; bases outside the gene matches: 11. Germline assignment: CDR1 SGDLS and CDR2 YYNGEE. In DNA form, the CDR3 reads TGTGCCAGCAGCGCCCCGGGGGGGCTTCTCGGAGAGACCCAGTACTTC. It translates to CASSAPGGLLGETQYF.

V is TRBV10-3 and J is TRBJ1-1, with TRBD1 identical over 7 bases. Germline V gene lookup returns CDR1 ENHRY and CDR2 SYGVKD. V dropped 6 bases and J dropped 2; count of bases not matched to a gene: 18. This CDR3 contains 18 residues. The CDR3 region is CAISRSGLTQGLNTEAFF. The CDR3 DNA reads TGTGCCATCAGCCGGTCGGGACTTACACAGGGGCTTAACACTGAAGCTTTCTTT.

V gene TRBV6-4 combines with J gene TRBJ2-1, with TRBD1 matching 9 bases. The CDR3 extends over 15 amino acids. Germline CDR1 is MRHNA and CDR2 is SNTAGT. With 4 bases clipped from V and 0 bases from J, the junction kept 1 base outside the gene matches. The CDR3 region has the DNA TGTGCCAGCAGTGGACAGGGGGGCTCCTACAATGAGCAGTTCTTC. Translated, it gives CASSGQGGSYNEQFF.

The chain is built from TRBV7-9 and TRBJ2-7; 12 bases align to TRBD1. Germline V gives CDR1 SEHNR, CDR2 FQNEAQ (reference sequence). The length of the CDR3 is 14 residues. J gave up 5 bases and V 5 bases, and 4 bases lay outside the gene matches. CDR3 protein: CASSHGTGGHEQYF. Written as DNA, the CDR3 is TGTGCCAGCAGCCACGGGACAGGGGGCCACGAGCAGTACTTC.

The chain is built from TRBV28 and TRBJ2-3; D is possibly TRBD2 (7 bases). This CDR3 has 20 amino acids. CDR1 and CDR2 (germline): MDHEN, SYDVKM. Trimming removed 1 base at V and 7 bases at J, with 30 bases between. CDR3 sequence: CASSLFEDESGASGPYTQYF. The CDR3 DNA sequence: TGTGCCAGCAGTTTATTTGAGGATGAGTCAGGGGCTAGCGGACCTTATACGCAGTATTTT.

The gene calls are TRBV19 and TRBJ2-7, with D perhaps matching TRBD2 (6 bases). The CDR3 sequence is 14 residues long. Trimming left V 1 base short and J 1 base short, with 8 bases between. Germline values: CDR1 LNHDA, CDR2 SQIVND (reference sequence). CDR3 sequence (DNA): TGTGCCAGTAGTATAGGGAGGGATTCCTACGAGCAGTACTTC. Translating gives CASSIGRDSYEQYF.

The chain recombines TRBV4-1 with TRBJ2-6; 10 nucleotides line up with TRBD1. Unmatched junction bases numbered 7, after V lost 3 bases and J lost 2 bases. The CDR3 contains 18 residues. The V gene's germline CDR1 is MGHRA and CDR2 YSYEKL. CDR3: CASSQSGTGAAGANVLTF. The CDR3 nucleotides are TGCGCCAGCAGCCAGTCCGGGACAGGGGCTGCTGGGGCCAACGTCCTGACTTTC.

The CDR3 nucleotides read TGCAGCGTCAGACCGGCGGGAGAGGGGACCCAGTACTTC. Its protein is CSVRPAGEGTQYF. The chain employs TRBV29-1 and TRBJ2-5; 7 nucleotides line up with TRBD2. The CDR3 runs to 13 residues. Germline V lookup: CDR1 SQVTM, CDR2 ANQGSEA. With V trimmed by 6 bases and J by 7 bases, 11 bases remained unmatched.

The chain combines TRBV7-9 with TRBJ2-7; the D is unclear. V was pared by 4 bases and J by 3 bases, with 7 bases between. This CDR3 comprises 12 residues. CDR1 and CDR2 (germline): SEHNR, FQNEAQ (reference sequence). The CDR3 here is CASSSGVYEQYF. DNA of the CDR3: TGTGCCAGCAGCTCAGGCGTCTACGAGCAGTACTTC.

V is TRBV10-3 and J is TRBJ2-3; TRBD2 matches at 9 bases. This CDR3 contains 15 residues. The V gene end was trimmed by 3 bases and the J gene end by 1 base; junction bases not matched to a gene: 2. The germline CDR1 and CDR2 sequences are ENHRY and SYGVKD. CDR3 in amino acids: CAISDVAGGTDTQYF. In DNA form, the CDR3 reads TGTGCCATCAGTGACGTAGCGGGGGGCACAGATACGCAGTATTTT.

The J gene is TRBJ2-2, the V gene TRBV29-1; weak D call: TRBD1 (5 bases). The CDR3 runs to 12 residues. Trimming left V 3 bases short and J 3 bases short, with 5 bases between. Germline lookup yields CDR1 SQVTM and CDR2 ANQGSEA. CDR3 DNA: TGCAGCGTTGACAGGGACACCGGGGAGCTGTTTTTT. It codes for CSVDRDTGELFF.

The chain carries TRBV28 and TRBJ2-7; TRBD1 aligns across 7 bases. The CDR3 sequence is 13 residues long. V gave up 6 bases and J gave up 7 bases; unmatched junction bases: 9. CDR1 is MDHEN and CDR2 is SYDVKM in the germline V gene. The CDR3 reads CASSNSQGREQYF. The CDR3 DNA sequence: TGTGCCAGCAGCAATTCACAGGGGAGAGAGCAGTACTTC.

The chain combines TRBV30 with TRBJ2-7; possibly TRBD2 for D (5 bases). The CDR3 has 14 residues. The V end lost 2 bases, the J end lost 5 bases, and 16 bases lay between the germline ends. CDR1 and CDR2 from the germline V gene are GTSNPN and SVGIG (reference sequence). The CDR3 DNA follows: TGTGCCTGGAGTCAACCCTATGGACTTGACGAGCAGTACTTC. It yields the protein CAWSQPYGLDEQYF.

The chain links TRBV27 to TRBJ2-3; TRBD2 matches 9 bases. Germline V gives CDR1 MNHEY, CDR2 SMNVEV (reference sequence). This CDR3 has 16 amino acids. The V gene end was trimmed by 2 bases and the J gene end by 9 bases; junction bases not matched to a gene: 12. The CDR3 coding sequence is TGTGCCAGCAGTTTAATGGCGGGGGGGCCGGGTAGCACGCAGTATTTT. It translates to CASSLMAGGPGSTQYF.

This clone was counted once. The chain is built from TRBV19 and TRBJ2-7; TRBD2 matches at 12 bases. The junction had 6 bases not matched to a gene; V was cut back by 4 bases and J by 2 bases. The CDR3 has 16 amino acids. Germline V gene lookup returns CDR1 LNHDA and CDR2 SQIVND (reference sequence). CDR3 sequence reads: CASSKDTSGRPYEQYF. CDR3 coding DNA: TGTGCCAGTAGTAAAGATACTAGCGGGAGGCCCTACGAGCAGTACTTC.

V usage is TRBV2 and J usage is TRBJ1-5, with 9 bases identical to TRBD1. Looked up from germline, CDR1 is SNHLY and CDR2 is FYNNEI. The V gene end was trimmed by 6 bases and the J gene end by 5 bases; junction bases not matched to a gene: 8. The CDR3 length is 15 residues. For the CDR3, the DNA is TGTGCCAGCAGGGCAGACAGGGGGTCGGATCAGCCCCAGCATTTT. Protein sequence: CASRADRGSDQPQHF.

This clone was counted once. The chain employs TRBV19 and TRBJ1-5, with D perhaps TRBD1 (6 bases). Trimming removed 6 bases from V and 9 bases from J, with 12 bases in between. CDR3 length equals 12 residues. Germline V gives CDR1 LNHDA, CDR2 SQIVND (reference sequence). CDR3 in amino acids: CASSNRVLPQHF. The DNA of the CDR3 is TGTGCCAGTAGCAACAGGGTTTTGCCCCAGCATTTT.

Details on this clone: The identical CDR3 is also encoded by other nucleotide sequences in the sample. This chain joins TRBV2 and TRBJ2-5; the D gene is possibly TRBD1 (5 bases). Deletions cut 1 base from V and 1 base from J, with 7 bases between. CDR3 length: 14 amino acids. CDR1 and CDR2 (germline): SNHLY, FYNNEI. The CDR3 spells CASSEGQGQETQYF. In DNA, the CDR3 is TGTGCCAGCAGTGAAGGTCAGGGCCAAGAGACCCAGTACTTC.

The chain employs TRBV19 and TRBJ1-3; D remains ambiguous. The CDR3 has 15 amino acids. Trimming pared 3 bases from V and 3 bases from J, leaving 12 bases between. CDR1 and CDR2 from the germline V gene are LNHDA and SQIVND (reference sequence). This CDR3 is CASSIASGVGNTIYF. CDR3 DNA: TGTGCCAGTAGTATCGCTAGCGGGGTTGGAAACACCATATATTTT.

The V gene is TRBV6-2 or TRBV6-3, the J gene TRBJ2-5, with D perhaps matching TRBD1 (5 bases). Trimming removed 6 bases at V and 7 bases at J, with 15 bases between. The length of the CDR3 is 13 residues. Germline loops: CDR1 MNHEY, CDR2 SVGEGT. The CDR3 DNA reads TGTGCCAGCAGCTCCCTAGGGGTCGGGACCCAGTACTTC. Translated: CASSSLGVGTQYF.

This chain joins TRBV9 and TRBJ2-3, with TRBD2 identical over 8 bases. The CDR3 is 17 residues long. Germline V gene sequence: CDR1 SGDLS, CDR2 YYNGEE. Trimming cost V 0 bases and J 0 bases; bases outside gene matches: 6. The DNA of the CDR3 is TGTGCCAGCAGCGTAGGCCTGAGCGGGAGTAGCACAGATACGCAGTATTTT. Translating gives CASSVGLSGSSTDTQYF. Variable domain in full (rest from reference TRBV9 and TRBJ2-3): DSGVTQTPKHLITATGQRVTLRCSPRSGDLSVYWYQQSLDQGLQFLIQYYNGEERAKGNILERFSAQQFPDLHSELNLSSLELGDSALYFCASSVGLSGSSTDTQYFGPGTRLTVL.